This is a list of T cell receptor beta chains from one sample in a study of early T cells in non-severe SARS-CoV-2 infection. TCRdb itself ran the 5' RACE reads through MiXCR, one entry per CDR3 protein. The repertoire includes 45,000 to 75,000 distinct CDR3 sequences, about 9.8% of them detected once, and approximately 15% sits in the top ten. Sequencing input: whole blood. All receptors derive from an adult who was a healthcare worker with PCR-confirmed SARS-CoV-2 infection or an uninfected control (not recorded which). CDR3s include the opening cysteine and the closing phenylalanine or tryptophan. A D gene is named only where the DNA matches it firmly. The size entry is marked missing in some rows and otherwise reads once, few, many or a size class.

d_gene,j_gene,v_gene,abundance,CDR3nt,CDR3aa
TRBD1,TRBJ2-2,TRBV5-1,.,TGCGCCAGCAGCTTGAGAGGGGGACAGAGAAACACCGGGGAGCTGTTTTTT,CASSLRGGQRNTGELFF
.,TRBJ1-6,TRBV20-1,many,TGCAGTGCCGTAGCCCCCAGGGGAAATTCACCCCTCCACTTT,CSAVAPRGNSPLHF
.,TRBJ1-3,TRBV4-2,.,TGTGCCAGCAGCCAAGATAAGTCTCTAGGAAACACCATATATTTT,CASSQDKSLGNTIYF
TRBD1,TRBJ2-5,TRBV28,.,TGTGCCACCTATAGGACAGGGCAAGAGACCCAGTACTTC,CATYRTGQETQYF
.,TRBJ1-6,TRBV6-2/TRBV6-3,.,TGTGCCAGCAGTTTGAAGAGAGATTCACCCCTCCACTTT,CASSLKRDSPLHF
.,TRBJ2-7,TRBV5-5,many,TGTGCCAGCAGCACCGGACTGGGTCCAGGGTACGAGCAGTACTTC,CASSTGLGPGYEQYF
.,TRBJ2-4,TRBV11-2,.,TGTGCCAGCAGCTTAGATTTTTTTTCAGGGGTCGGGAAAAACATTCAGTACTTC,CASSLDFFSGVGKNIQYF
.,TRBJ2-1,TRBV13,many,TGTGCCAGCAGCTCTAGGACAAAGTTGTACAATGAGCAGTTCTTC,CASSSRTKLYNEQFF
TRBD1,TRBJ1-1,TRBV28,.,TGTGCCAGCTGGACAGGGCGCAACACTGAAGCTTTCTTT,CASWTGRNTEAFF
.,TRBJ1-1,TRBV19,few,TGTGCCAGTAGTATAGGCTGGACAGAGGGGGAGAACACTGAAGCTTTCTTT,CASSIGWTEGENTEAFF
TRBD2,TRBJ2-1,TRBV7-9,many,TGTGCCAGCAGCTCAATAGCGGGAGGGGGATATGAGCAGTTCTTC,CASSSIAGGGYEQFF
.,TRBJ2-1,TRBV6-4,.,TGTGCCAGCAGTGTCAGAGGGGCTGGCAATGAGCAGTTCTTC,CASSVRGAGNEQFF
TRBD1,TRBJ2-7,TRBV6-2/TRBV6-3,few,TGTGCCAGCACGTCTAGTCTGGGACAGCCAACCTACGAGCAGTACTTC,CASTSSLGQPTYEQYF
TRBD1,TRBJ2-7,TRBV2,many,TGTGCCAGCAGTGAAAGGGCCGGGACAGCAGTCTTACTCCCTTCCTACGAGCAGTACTTC,CASSERAGTAVLLPSYEQYF
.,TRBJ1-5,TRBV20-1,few,TGCAGTGCTCCACAGGGAATTCAGCCCCAGCATTTT,CSAPQGIQPQHF
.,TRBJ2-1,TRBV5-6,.,TGTGCCAGCAGCTTGGCCGACCGGGGGAGCTCCTACAATGAGCAGTTCTTC,CASSLADRGSSYNEQFF
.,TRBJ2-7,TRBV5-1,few,TGCGCCAGCCAGGAGAGTGGGACCGAGCAGTACTTC,CASQESGTEQYF
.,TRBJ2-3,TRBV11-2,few,TGTGCCAGCAGCTTAGATGTTAGTACGCAGTATTTT,CASSLDVSTQYF
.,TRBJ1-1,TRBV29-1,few,TGCAGCGTTCATGTCTGGACGGGAACTGAAGCTTTCTTT,CSVHVWTGTEAFF